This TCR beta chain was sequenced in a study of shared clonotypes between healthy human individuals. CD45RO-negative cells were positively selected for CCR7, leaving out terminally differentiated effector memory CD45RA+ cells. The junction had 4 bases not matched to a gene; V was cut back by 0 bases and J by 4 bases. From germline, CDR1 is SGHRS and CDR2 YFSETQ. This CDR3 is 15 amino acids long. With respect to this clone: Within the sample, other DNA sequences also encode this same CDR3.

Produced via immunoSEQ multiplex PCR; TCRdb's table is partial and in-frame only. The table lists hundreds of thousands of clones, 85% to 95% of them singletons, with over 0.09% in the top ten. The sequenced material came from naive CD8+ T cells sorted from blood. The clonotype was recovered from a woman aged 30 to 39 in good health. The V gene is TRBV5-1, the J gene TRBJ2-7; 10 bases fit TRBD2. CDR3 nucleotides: TGCGCCAGCAGCTTGGGCGGACTAGCGGATTACGAGCAGTACTTC. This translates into CASSLGGLADYEQYF.